This T cell receptor (beta chain) appears in the sequencing data of a study of PD-1 blockade in classical Hodgkin lymphoma. Documented time point: cycle 4 day 1 (C4D1), after five to seven weeks of nivolumab. Relapse after autologous stem cell transplantation occurred in every patient, and brentuximab vedotin exposure varied. The data were produced by immunoSEQ multiplex PCR, yet TCRdb's version contains in-frame clones alone and is incomplete. The sample lists approximately 96,000 clones; 90% to 95% were seen once. The CDR3 loop spans 14 amino acids. Germline V gene data show CDR1 as SQVTM and CDR2 as ANQGSEA. Trimming removed 7 bases from V and 1 base from J, with 16 bases in between.

This TCR derives from a human donor with classical Hodgkin lymphoma. The rearrangement links TRBV29-1 to TRBJ1-2; D is uncertain. The material sequenced was peripheral blood mononuclear cells (PBMCs), taken before the fourth cycle of nivolumab. DNA of the CDR3: TGCAGCGCCGCAGGCAGAGGCGTTAACTATGGCTACACCTTC. It translates to CSAAGRGVNYGYTF.